One sample yielded the 26 T cell receptor beta chains listed below, sequenced in a study of CD8 T cells in Susac syndrome. Random-hexamer reverse transcription was applied to about 0.45 to 1 ug RNA. One entry per CDR3 protein, called by TCRdb with MiXCR from the immunoSEQ multiplex PCR reads. The table records over 95,000 distinct CDR3 sequences, 85% to 95% of them present only once. The sample taken for sequencing was CD8+ T cells from PBMCs. All receptors derive from a human donor in good health.

This clonotype was found once. The V call is TRBV12-3 or TRBV12-4, the J call TRBJ2-1; TRBD2 agrees at 9 bases. The CDR3 runs 15 residues. V dropped 5 bases and J dropped 8; count of bases not matched to a gene: 10. The CDR3 sequence is CASSPSGRKVDEQFF. The DNA of the CDR3 is TGTGCCAGCAGTCCGAGCGGGAGGAAGGTGGATGAGCAGTTCTTC.

The chain combines TRBV25-1 with TRBJ1-1, with D possibly being TRBD1 (6 bases). CDR1 MGHDK and CDR2 SYGVNS come from the germline V gene. The CDR3 sequence is 13 residues long. V was clipped by 6 bases and J by 4 bases, with 12 bases between them. Here the CDR3 DNA reads TGTGCCAGCAGCAGGGGCCTGACCACTGAAGCTTTCTTT. It encodes CASSRGLTTEAFF.

The J gene is TRBJ2-4, the V gene TRBV3-1, with TRBD2 matching 9 bases. The CDR3 loop spans 15 amino acids. Germline CDR1 is LGHDT and CDR2 is YNNKEL (reference sequence). With 1 base clipped from V and 9 bases from J, the junction kept 7 bases outside the gene matches. The CDR3: CASSQVAGGHVIQYF. Written as DNA, the CDR3 is TGTGCCAGCAGCCAAGTGGCGGGAGGGCATGTCATTCAGTACTTC.

The V and J genes are TRBV7-8 and TRBJ2-1; D perhaps matches TRBD2 (6 bases). Germline CDR1 and CDR2: SGHVS and FQNEAQ. Trimming left V 1 base short and J 7 bases short, with 17 bases between. The CDR3 totals 16 residues. CDR3: CASSLGAGRGINEQFF. CDR3 nucleotide sequence: TGTGCCAGCAGCTTAGGGGCGGGAAGGGGCATAAATGAGCAGTTCTTC.

This chain joins TRBV29-1 and TRBJ1-2; tentatively, D is TRBD1 (6 bases). This CDR3 contains 14 residues. Germline CDR1 reads SQVTM; CDR2 reads ANQGSEA. The V and J ends lost 7 bases and 4 bases respectively, with 19 bases between them. The CDR3 loop is CSADRTEGSYGYTF. For the CDR3, the DNA is TGCAGCGCCGACAGGACAGAGGGCTCCTATGGCTACACCTTC.

The CDR3 coding sequence is TGCAGCGTTGGCCCGCCAGGGTCCCTCACAGATACGCAGTATTTT. It codes for CSVGPPGSLTDTQYF. The rearrangement links TRBV29-1 to TRBJ2-3; tentative D call: TRBD1 (5 bases). The CDR3 is made up of 15 amino acids. Trimming removed 4 bases at V and 2 bases at J, with 16 bases between. The germline CDR1 and CDR2 sequences are SQVTM and ANQGSEA.

The genes are TRBV12-3 or TRBV12-4 and TRBJ1-5; D is perhaps TRBD1 (6 bases). Trimming removed 6 bases at V and 0 bases at J, with 18 bases between. There are 17 residues in the CDR3. CDR3 coding DNA: TGTGCCAGCAGCACGCGACCACAGGGCGATAGCAATCAGCCCCAGCATTTT. Protein product: CASSTRPQGDSNQPQHF.

This sequence joins TRBV5-1 and TRBJ2-1; D might be TRBD1 (8 bases). This CDR3 region has 14 residues. The germline V gene has CDR1 SGHRS and CDR2 YFSETQ. Trimming pared 0 bases from V and 6 bases from J, leaving 10 bases between. The CDR3 sequence: CASSLDRGGNEQFF. The CDR3 bases are TGCGCCAGCAGCTTGGACAGGGGGGGCAATGAGCAGTTCTTC.

This sequence joins TRBV7-8 and TRBJ2-3; the D gene could be TRBD1 or TRBD2 (5 bases each). Trimming cost V 3 bases and J 2 bases, with 12 bases left between them. CDR3 length: 15 residues. The germline CDR1 and CDR2 sequences are SGHVS and FQNEAQ. DNA of the CDR3: TGTGCCAGCAGCTTGGTTCGAGGGGACACAGATACGCAGTATTTT. Translated: CASSLVRGDTDTQYF. The complete variable domain, with remaining parts taken from reference TRBV7-8 and TRBJ2-3, reads GAGVSQSPRYKVAKRGQDVALRCDPISGHVSLFWYQQALGQGPEFLTYFQNEAQLDKSGLPSDRFFAERPEGSVSTLKIQRTQQEDSAVYLCASSLVRGDTDTQYFGPGTRLTVL.

This clonotype was recorded only once. The genes are TRBV7-2 and TRBJ2-4, with a weak D call TRBD2 (5 bases). This CDR3 region has 13 residues. Trimming took 5 bases from V and 6 from J, leaving 11 bases between them. CDR1 and CDR2 (germline): SGHTA, FQGNSA. DNA for the CDR3: TGTGCCAGCAGCCGTAGCGTGTCAAACATTCAGTACTTC. Amino acid sequence: CASSRSVSNIQYF.

The sample holds one count of this clonotype. The chain is built from TRBV11-2 and TRBJ2-1; 11 bases agree with TRBD2. Looked up from germline, CDR1 is SGHAT and CDR2 is FQNNGV. J lost 12 bases, V lost 0 bases, and 7 bases had no gene match. The CDR3 runs to 15 residues. CDR3 region: CASSLDRGSGGVQFF. The CDR3 DNA sequence: TGTGCCAGCAGCTTAGATCGGGGTAGCGGGGGGGTGCAGTTCTTC.

This chain joins TRBV5-4 and TRBJ1-1, with D uncertain. Trimming shortened V by 0 bases and J by 1 base, and 10 bases separated the two germline ends. The CDR3 loop spans 15 amino acids. Germline loops: CDR1 SGHNT, CDR2 YYREEE (reference sequence). The CDR3 DNA follows: TGTGCCAGCAGCTTGGCCCGGGGATCGAACACTGAAGCTTTCTTT. Translation gives CASSLARGSNTEAFF.

This rearrangement joins TRBV3-1 to TRBJ1-5; TRBD1 aligns across 7 bases. In germline, CDR1 is LGHDT, CDR2 YNNKEL (reference sequence). The CDR3 extends over 16 amino acids. Trimming at V came to 3 bases and at J to 4 bases, leaving 9 bases not matched to a gene. The CDR3 reads CASSHTGTVRNQPQHF. CDR3 in DNA: TGTGCCAGCAGCCACACTGGGACAGTAAGAAATCAGCCCCAGCATTTT.

The rearrangement links TRBV5-4 to TRBJ2-5; D remains ambiguous. Germline assignment: CDR1 SGHNT and CDR2 YYREEE (reference sequence). CDR3 length: 12 amino acids. The V end was cut by 4 bases, the J end by 5 bases, with 9 bases between. CDR3 DNA sequence: TGTGCCAGCAGCCCGGTAGGCGAGACCCAGTACTTC. Amino acids: CASSPVGETQYF.

The chain is built from TRBV14 and TRBJ1-2; 8 bases match TRBD1. V shed 4 bases and J 5 bases; nucleotides not matched to a gene: 15. The CDR3 loop spans 17 amino acids. Germline V gene data show CDR1 as SGHDN and CDR2 as FVKESK. CDR3 sequence (DNA): TGTGCCAGCAGCCGCGGGACAGGCCGTGACTTTTGGTATGGCTACACCTTC. Translated, it gives CASSRGTGRDFWYGYTF. The full variable domain, in which reference TRBV14 and TRBJ1-2 provide the parts outside the CDR3, is EAGVTQFPSHSVIEKGQTVTLRCDPISGHDNLYWYRRVMGKEIKFLLHFVKESKQDESGMPNNRFLAERTGGTYSTLKVQPAELEDSGVYFCASSRGTGRDFWYGYTFGSGTRLTVV.

This chain joins TRBV4-3 and TRBJ1-1, with D maybe TRBD1 (6 bases). This CDR3 is 14 amino acids long. Germline values: CDR1 LGHNA, CDR2 YSLEER. V lost 4 bases and J 3 bases, leaving 12 bases between the germline ends. CDR3 sequence (DNA): TGCGCCAGCAGCCCACAGGGCCGGGACACTGAAGCTTTCTTT. Protein: CASSPQGRDTEAFF.

The rearrangement joins TRBV7-7 to TRBJ2-2; the match to TRBD1 covers 7 bases. From germline, CDR1 is SSHAT and CDR2 FNYEAQ (reference sequence). The CDR3 is 16 residues long. The V segment lost 4 bases and the J segment 2 bases; nucleotides outside the gene matches: 7. The CDR3 bases are TGTGCCAGCAGCTCATCCGGGACAGAAAACACCGGGGAGCTGTTTTTT. Amino acid sequence: CASSSSGTENTGELFF.

This clonotype was observed a single time. This chain joins TRBV5-1 and TRBJ2-7, with D possibly being TRBD1 (6 bases). The germline V gene encodes CDR1 SGHRS and CDR2 YFSETQ. Deletions cut 0 bases from V and 9 bases from J, with 13 bases between. This CDR3 is 13 amino acids long. The CDR3 sequence: CASSLGTESAQYF. The CDR3 DNA follows: TGCGCCAGCAGCTTGGGGACAGAATCGGCGCAGTACTTC.

The V call is TRBV6-2 or TRBV6-3, the J call TRBJ2-7, with a possible D match to TRBD1 (6 bases). Trimming removed 5 bases at V and 2 bases at J, with 7 bases between. The germline gives CDR1 MNHEY, CDR2 SVGEGT. This CDR3 has 12 residues. This CDR3 reads CASSRQAYEQYF. CDR3 bases: TGTGCCAGCAGTAGACAGGCCTACGAGCAGTACTTC.

The chain uses TRBV6-5 and TRBJ2-7; perhaps TRBD1 as D (6 bases). Trimming shortened V by 6 bases and J by 5 bases, and 14 bases separated the two germline ends. This CDR3 has 13 amino acids. Germline CDR1 reads MNHEY; CDR2 reads SVGAGI. CDR3 DNA: TGTGCCAGCAGCAGGATGGGGGCGGACGAGCAGTACTTC. This translates into CASSRMGADEQYF.

The chain recombines TRBV5-6 with TRBJ1-2; 9 bases line up with TRBD1. Germline CDR1 reads SGHDT; CDR2 reads YYEEEE. Trimming cost V 2 bases and J 2 bases; bases outside gene matches: 10. This CDR3 spans 17 amino acids. CDR3 coding DNA: TGTGCCAGCAGCTTCGGTGTGGACAGGGGTTCGAACTATGGCTACACCTTC. This codes for CASSFGVDRGSNYGYTF.

This chain joins TRBV9 and TRBJ2-7; 10 bases fit TRBD2. Trimming removed 0 bases from V and 5 bases from J; junction bases left unmatched: 8. CDR3 size: 16 residues. The germline V gene encodes CDR1 SGDLS and CDR2 YYNGEE. For the CDR3, the DNA is TGTGCCAGCAGCGTAGCTAGCGGGGGACTCTCGCACGAGCAGTACTTC. It yields the protein CASSVASGGLSHEQYF.

The genes are TRBV3-1 and TRBJ2-7; tentative D call: TRBD1 (6 bases). Trimming left V 3 bases short and J 3 bases short, with 12 bases between. Germline-derived CDR1 and CDR2 are LGHDT and YNNKEL (reference sequence). The CDR3 covers 14 residues. The CDR3 sequence: CASSHPGQSYEQYF. CDR3 nucleotide sequence: TGTGCCAGCAGCCATCCGGGACAAAGCTACGAGCAGTACTTC.

The chain links TRBV19 to TRBJ2-2, with D perhaps given as TRBD1 or TRBD2 (6 bases each). Germline CDR1 LNHDA, CDR2 SQIVND (reference sequence). V dropped 8 bases and J dropped 4 bases, with 11 bases sitting between them. The CDR3 is 13 residues long. CDR3 loop: CASSGAGTGELFF. CDR3 DNA: TGTGCCAGTTCGGGGGCGGGCACCGGGGAGCTGTTTTTT.

This chain connects TRBV3-1 to TRBJ1-6, with TRBD1 matching 10 bases. CDR3 size: 14 residues. With V trimmed by 4 bases and J by 10 bases, 4 bases remained unmatched. CDR1 is LGHDT, CDR2 YNNKEL, per germline (reference sequence). The CDR3 DNA reads TGTGCCAGCAGCCCGCGGGACAGGGGCTCACCCCTCCACTTT. Its protein is CASSPRDRGSPLHF. Together with reference TRBV3-1 and TRBJ1-6, the CDR3 gives the full variable domain: DTAVSQTPKYLVTQMGNDKSIKCEQNLGHDTMYWYKQDSKKFLKIMFSYNNKELIINETVPNRFSPKSPDKAHLNLHINSLELGDSAVYFCASSPRDRGSPLHFGNGTRLTVT.

The chain carries TRBV6-6 and TRBJ2-1; D is unclear. This CDR3 region has 13 residues. In germline, CDR1 is MNHNY, CDR2 SVGAGI (reference sequence). Trimming removed 5 bases from V and 4 bases from J, with 9 bases in between. CDR3 sequence (DNA): TGTGCCAGCAGTCGATCAGGATACAATGAGCAGTTCTTC. Its translation is CASSRSGYNEQFF.